Presented here are 26 T cell receptor beta chains from one specimen sequenced in a study of T cell repertoires in cytomegalovirus infection. No cognate antigen is known for these TCRs. TCRdb independently ran MiXCR on the reads; one entry per CDR3 protein. The table records about 900,000 distinct CDR3 sequences, approximately 31% of them present only once. The sequencing here drew on cultured CD8+ T cells from PBMCs, taken from culture after CMV antigen stimulation. The receptors originated from a human donor in good health (CMV status not recorded). Some clones in this sample may be carry-over from other donors' samples.

This sequence joins TRBV2 and TRBJ2-1, with 7 bases identical to TRBD1. V was clipped by 8 bases and J by 1 base; unmatched bases: 8. The CDR3 contains 15 residues. Germline assignment: CDR1 SNHLY and CDR2 FYNNEI. In nucleotides, the CDR3 is TGTGCCAGCCTTTCCGGGACAGTATCCTACAATGAGCAGTTCTTC. Protein product: CASLSGTVSYNEQFF.

The CDR3 DNA reads as TGTGCCAGCAGCCAAGATTGGGGAGGGGGGGATACGCAGTATTTT. This sequence encodes CASSQDWGGGDTQYF. The chain employs TRBV3-1 and TRBJ2-3; D is perhaps TRBD2 (7 bases). Germline V gene lookup returns CDR1 LGHDT and CDR2 YNNKEL (reference sequence). V gave up 0 bases and J gave up 6 bases, with 13 bases separating them. CDR3 size: 15 residues.

This chain uses TRBV7-6 with TRBJ2-5, with 13 nucleotides matching TRBD2. Germline-derived CDR1 and CDR2 are SGHVS and FNYEAQ. The junction had 7 bases not matched to a gene; V was cut back by 4 bases and J by 5 bases. This CDR3 is built from 16 residues. CDR3 loop: CASSSGTSGEKETQYF. CDR3 in DNA: TGTGCCAGCAGCTCCGGGACTAGCGGGGAAAAGGAGACCCAGTACTTC.

The table lists this clonotype with a few counts. This chain connects TRBV7-9 to TRBJ1-1; D uncertain. Germline V lookup: CDR1 SEHNR, CDR2 FQNEAQ (reference sequence). The germline V and J ends were trimmed by 7 bases and 0 bases, with 15 bases remaining between them. This CDR3 comprises 15 residues. CDR3 nucleotides: TGTGCCAGCACCCTGGTGGCCAGGATGAACACTGAAGCTTTCTTT. Translating it yields CASTLVARMNTEAFF.

The chain carries TRBV10-1 and TRBJ1-1; 12 nucleotides align to TRBD1. CDR3 length equals 16 residues. V lost 2 bases, J lost 6 bases, and 7 bases stayed unmatched. Germline assignment: CDR1 WNHNN and CDR2 SYGVQD (reference sequence). The CDR3 DNA follows: TGCGCCAGCAGTGAGCTCCCCGGGACAGGGGGCCCTGAAGCTTTCTTT. Translated, it gives CASSELPGTGGPEAFF.

This clonotype appeared many times. V is TRBV7-9 and J is TRBJ2-7; D perhaps matches TRBD1 (6 bases). CDR1 and CDR2 (germline): SEHNR, FQNEAQ (reference sequence). This CDR3 has 16 amino acids. V dropped 5 bases and J dropped 0 bases, with 17 bases sitting between them. The CDR3 DNA follows: TGTGCCAGCAGCGGAACGGACAGCCGAAGCTCCTACGAGCAGTACTTC. It yields the protein CASSGTDSRSSYEQYF.

The chain recombines TRBV10-3 with TRBJ2-1; 7 bases align to TRBD1. Germline V lookup: CDR1 ENHRY, CDR2 SYGVKD. The junction had 4 bases not matched to a gene; V was cut back by 7 bases and J by 1 base. This CDR3 has 14 amino acids. The CDR3 DNA reads as TGTGCCATCACTCGGGACAGATCCTACAATGAGCAGTTCTTC. It yields the protein CAITRDRSYNEQFF.

This clonotype was seen more than once but under ten times. This chain uses TRBV27 with TRBJ1-1, with a weak D call TRBD1 (5 bases). Deletions cut 1 base from V and 4 bases from J, with 13 bases between. CDR3 length: 15 amino acids. Germline V gene lookup returns CDR1 MNHEY and CDR2 SMNVEV (reference sequence). The DNA for the CDR3 is TGTGCCAGCAGTTTATGGGGGAGGGTTCGCACTGAAGCTTTCTTT. Translated, it gives CASSLWGRVRTEAFF.

The V call is TRBV6-1, the J call TRBJ1-2; no definite D call. V lost 3 bases to trimming and J lost 3 bases, with 8 bases between them. In germline, CDR1 is MNHNS, CDR2 SASEGT. The CDR3 consists of 13 residues. The CDR3 loop reads CASSDQPHYGYTF. The CDR3 bases are TGTGCCAGCAGTGATCAGCCGCACTATGGCTACACCTTC.

The genes are TRBV7-9 and TRBJ1-4, with D perhaps TRBD1 (5 bases). Trimming took off 6 bases at V and 4 bases at J, with 9 bases between the two ends. The CDR3 runs to 13 residues. The V gene's germline CDR1 is SEHNR and CDR2 FQNEAQ (reference sequence). In DNA form, the CDR3 reads TGTGCCAGCAGGCCAGACAGTAATGAAAAACTGTTTTTT. Translating it yields CASRPDSNEKLFF.

Only a few counts were recorded for this clonotype. The V call is TRBV28, the J call TRBJ1-2, with 7 bases that match TRBD1. The trim removed 8 bases at V and 5 bases at J, leaving 8 bases unmatched. Germline V lookup: CDR1 MDHEN, CDR2 SYDVKM. The CDR3 consists of 13 residues. The CDR3 DNA is TGTGCCAGCCTCAGGGGGGATATATATGGCTACACCTTC. Its translation is CASLRGDIYGYTF.

As regards this clonotype: The junction differs from germline at one of its ends, possibly a read error. The chain combines TRBV10-2 with TRBJ1-5; the D is unclear. This CDR3 contains 15 residues. Looked up from germline, CDR1 is WSHSY and CDR2 is SAAADI. The CDR3 nucleotides are TGCGCCGGCAGTGACGGTTTGGGGTTCGGTCAGCCCCAGCATTTT. It specifies CAGSDGLGFGQPQHF.

In DNA, the CDR3 is TGTGCCAGCAGAAACCTTCTAACAGGACAGGTCGAGACCCAGTACTTC. Protein product: CASRNLLTGQVETQYF. The V and J genes are TRBV6-1 and TRBJ2-5; 7 bases fit TRBD1. The CDR3 runs 16 residues. With 6 bases clipped from V and 5 bases from J, the junction kept 15 bases outside the gene matches. Germline CDR1 MNHNS, CDR2 SASEGT.

This clonotype was counted once. The rearrangement links TRBV24-1 to TRBJ2-6; TRBD1 matches at 7 bases. From germline, CDR1 is KGHDR and CDR2 SFDVKD. V shed 10 bases and J 2 bases; nucleotides not matched to a gene: 7. There are 15 residues in the CDR3. In DNA, the CDR3 is TGTGCCACAAGCGACAGGGCAGCTGGGGCCAACGTCCTGACTTTC. Its translation: CATSDRAAGANVLTF.

In the case of this clonotype: A read error may explain this, as a much larger clone is one base away. The chain carries TRBV12-3 or TRBV12-4 and TRBJ2-5, with D possibly TRBD1 on 6 matching bases. V lost 5 bases to trimming and J lost 0 bases, with 7 bases between them. This CDR3 comprises 13 residues. The CDR3 sequence: CASSRTDQETQYF. Written as DNA, the CDR3 is TGTGCCAGCAGTCGGACAGACCAAGAGACCCAGTACTTC.

This clonotype was seen at least ten times. V gene TRBV6-2 or TRBV6-3 combines with J gene TRBJ2-1, with D possibly matching TRBD2 (5 bases). The CDR3 totals 14 residues. Trimming removed 2 bases from V and 7 bases from J, with 12 bases in between. Per germline, CDR1 MNHEY and CDR2 SVGEGT. Written as DNA, the CDR3 is TGTGCCAGCAGTTACAACGGGGAAAGTAATGAGCAGTTCTTC. It is translated as CASSYNGESNEQFF.

The V and J genes are TRBV11-3 and TRBJ2-7, with TRBD1 matching 9 bases. Germline V CDR1 and CDR2: SGHNT, YENEEA. The CDR3 covers 15 residues. The junction had 7 bases not matched to a gene; V was cut back by 6 bases and J by 1 base. The CDR3 sequence: CASSSGQGRSYEQYF. CDR3 nucleotides: TGTGCCAGCAGTAGCGGACAGGGGAGATCCTACGAGCAGTACTTC.

This chain joins TRBV7-8 and TRBJ2-3, with D possibly being TRBD2 (6 bases). This CDR3 is built from 16 residues. From germline, CDR1 is SGHVS and CDR2 FQNEAQ. Trimming took off 4 bases at V and 2 bases at J, with 16 bases between the two ends. In DNA, the CDR3 is TGTGCCAGCAGCTGGGGACTGGCCCCTTACACAGATACGCAGTATTTT. This encodes CASSWGLAPYTDTQYF.

This clonotype has a handful of counts. The chain is built from TRBV19 and TRBJ2-7; weak D call: TRBD2 (5 bases). With 6 bases removed from V and 0 bases from J, the gap between germline ends came to 12 bases. This CDR3 spans 14 amino acids. In germline, CDR1 is LNHDA, CDR2 SQIVND (reference sequence). The CDR3 sequence: CASSRSGSSYEQYF. The CDR3 DNA reads TGTGCCAGTAGCCGCTCGGGGAGCTCCTACGAGCAGTACTTC.

V is TRBV27 and J is TRBJ2-3; D not resolved. The V gene lost 10 bases and the J gene lost 2 bases, with 7 bases spanning the gap. Germline V gene data show CDR1 as MNHEY and CDR2 as SMNVEV (reference sequence). There are 11 residues in the CDR3. The CDR3 here is CATSHTDTQYF. The CDR3 coding sequence is TGTGCCACCTCTCACACAGATACGCAGTATTTT.

This clonotype has ten or more counts. This chain links TRBV7-2 with TRBJ2-1; the D gene is possibly TRBD2 (6 bases). Trimming removed 6 bases from V and 7 bases from J, with 13 bases in between. The CDR3 length is 13 residues. Germline CDR1 SGHTA, CDR2 FQGNSA. CDR3 region: CASRPPGLNEQFF. CDR3 in DNA: TGTGCCAGCAGACCACCGGGACTTAATGAGCAGTTCTTC.

This clonotype has at least ten counts. The V gene is TRBV7-8, the J gene TRBJ2-1, with D uncertain. Germline CDR1 SGHVS, CDR2 FQNEAQ. This CDR3 region has 13 residues. Trimming left V 5 bases short and J 8 bases short, with 13 bases between. CDR3 in amino acids: CASSPEPLDEQFF. As DNA, the CDR3 is TGTGCCAGCAGCCCCGAACCCTTAGATGAGCAGTTCTTC. The full variable domain, rest sourced from reference TRBV7-8 and TRBJ2-1, is GAGVSQSPRYKVAKRGQDVALRCDPISGHVSLFWYQQALGQGPEFLTYFQNEAQLDKSGLPSDRFFAERPEGSVSTLKIQRTQQEDSAVYLCASSPEPLDEQFFGPGTRLTVL.

This chain uses TRBV7-9 with TRBJ1-1; D is uncertain. This CDR3 contains 12 residues. Germline values: CDR1 SEHNR, CDR2 FQNEAQ (reference sequence). Trimming pared 4 bases from V and 6 bases from J, leaving 9 bases between. CDR3 nucleotides: TGTGCCAGCAGCTCCCTAGACCCTGAAGCTTTCTTT. Translated, it gives CASSSLDPEAFF. The full variable domain, its missing parts supplied by reference TRBV7-9 and TRBJ1-1, is DTGVSQNPRHKITKRGQNVTFRCDPISEHNRLYWYRQTLGQGPEFLTYFQNEAQLEKSRLLSDRFSAERPKGSFSTLEIQRTEQGDSAMYLCASSSLDPEAFFGQGTRLTVV.

This rearrangement joins TRBV12-3 or TRBV12-4 to TRBJ1-1, with D unresolved. Trimming took off 7 bases at V and 3 bases at J, with 21 bases between the two ends. The CDR3 is made up of 16 amino acids. CDR3 sequence (DNA): TGTGCCAGCATCGACCCGAGTGGAGAAGCAGACACTGAAGCTTTCTTT. Amino acid sequence: CASIDPSGEADTEAFF.

The rearrangement links TRBV19 to TRBJ2-1, with D tentatively TRBD1 or TRBD2 (5 bases each). Germline V gives CDR1 LNHDA, CDR2 SQIVND (reference sequence). Trimming removed 8 bases from V and 5 bases from J, with 19 bases in between. The CDR3 consists of 15 residues. CDR3 nucleotide sequence: TGTGCCAGTGGTAACAGGAGGATGGGGCACAATGAGCAGTTCTTC. Amino acid sequence: CASGNRRMGHNEQFF. The whole variable domain, remainder taken from reference TRBV19 and TRBJ2-1, is DGGITQSPKYLFRKEGQNVTLSCEQNLNHDAMYWYRQDPGQGLRLIYYSQIVNDFQKGDIAEGYSVSREKKESFPLTVTSAQKNPTAFYLCASGNRRMGHNEQFFGPGTRLTVL.

The genes are TRBV7-9 and TRBJ2-1; 9 bases map to TRBD2. Germline CDR1 is SEHNR and CDR2 is FQNEAQ (reference sequence). V shed 5 bases and J 3 bases; nucleotides not matched to a gene: 17. This CDR3 is 19 amino acids long. CDR3 protein: CASSHPLAGTTPLYNEQFF. CDR3 DNA sequence: TGTGCCAGCAGCCACCCGCTAGCGGGGACCACTCCCCTCTACAATGAGCAGTTCTTC.